This T cell receptor (beta chain) emerged from a study of shared clonotypes between healthy human individuals (TCRdb year 2020). Notes on the research overall: The cohort comprised a couple of women and three men aged 18 to 49 years. Per donor, leukapheresis produced somewhere between about 0.8 and 9 billion PBMCs. For each donor, CD4 naive and CD4 memory were each given three plates, CD8 naive was given two plates, and CD8 memory was given one plate. To estimate repertoire size and how much clonotypes are shared between individuals, the study performed deep sequencing of blood TCR repertoires from roughly five healthy adults. Libraries were prepared and TCR repertoires were sequenced by different laboratories using diverse techniques, in order to increase sequencing depth and limit assay-specific biases. Results and caveats for the whole study, not just this receptor: Naive subsets generally had larger estimated clonotype richness than memory subsets. Sharing across a few donors was observed for 4.5% to 6.5% of naive CD4, about 3.2% of naive CD8, roughly 2.3% of memory CD4, and about 0.39% of memory CD8 clonotypes. Pairwise subsampling led to the expectation that sequencing depth would affect the degree of clonotype sharing among donors. Because the study included a small number of donors, the genetic and exposure-history diversity represented was limited. Clonotypes shared by all four sorted-subset donors showed higher generation probabilities than non-shared clonotypes. Sampling was restricted to blood, and TCR repertoires in tissue are likely to differ from TCR repertoires in blood. Incomplete sequencing was indicated by rarefaction of sorted-subset datasets, despite the large sequencing depth.

The trim is 0 bases for V and 5 bases for J, with a gap of 8 bases between the germline ends. From the germline V gene, CDR1 is SGDLS and CDR2 is YYNGEE. Measured from the cysteine to the phenylalanine, the CDR3 is 13 residues long. Only the CDR3 part of the read is kept: 39 bases, read in frame from the first base. The donors were healthy, HIV-negative adults who had no recently reported acute infections or vaccinations. All donors were Caucasian adults living in Nashville, Tennessee, USA. CD4+ T cells were enriched by magnetic negative selection; naive cells were then positively selected on CD45RA, and the negative fraction formed the memory subset. Blood was obtained by leukapheresis, after which PBMCs were separated by Ficoll-Histopaque density gradient centrifugation and cryopreserved in liquid nitrogen vapor phase. Analytical flow cytometry was used to check the purity and quantity of each magnetically sorted T cell population. Genomic DNA was isolated from each sorted fraction and quantified by UV absorbance on a Nanodrop 2000c.

TCR CDR3 regions were amplified from genomic DNA by multiplex PCR using the deep immunoSEQ assay. For each cell subset, the extracted genomic DNA was distributed evenly across all wells of several immunoSEQ 96-well plates, and each plate served as one replicate. Each replicate PCR for sorted subsets received approximately 200 ng genomic DNA, equal to about 30,000 T cell genomes. Purified libraries were measured with a Qubit 3.0 fluorometer, size-checked on a Bioanalyzer 2100, and measured again with the KAPA Library Quantification kit. A separate single-read 150-cycle Illumina NextSeq 550 flow cell was used to sequence each immunoSEQ 96-well plate. Per the original workflow: Because the immunoSEQ output held only junctional sequences and lacked quality scores, the filtering could not match the filtering applied to full-length reads. To assign V/J genes and CDR3, sequences were annotated using PyIR, a Python wrapper for IgBLAST v1.9, with IMGT germline references. Reads were filtered out if the reads had weak V/J assignments (E-value above 1e-6), no CDR3, stop codons, out-of-frame junctions, or ambiguous translated residues. V3J clonotypes were defined as sequences sharing an identical inferred V gene, J gene, and CDR3 amino acid sequence. The percentage overlap between two repertoires was calculated by dividing the number of shared unique clonotypes by the size of the smaller repertoire. Three approaches were used to assess repertoire richness: RTK rarefaction, the Chao1 estimator, and Recon v2.1 estimates of unobserved clonotypes. OLGA was used to compute generation probabilities for all TCRbeta clonotypes that the gDNA method yielded from a few donors. TCRdb limited this immuneACCESS table to in-frame rearrangements with V and J called. A share of clones is missing; checked studies link under half to unresolved V genes, and the rest is unexplained. The DNA was the basis for D and trimming; V, J and clone size are from that table. Across this sample there are 1,500,000 or so clones, with roughly 96% seen only once. The leading ten clones occupy 1% to 1.5% of the sample.

Details on this clone: Its cognate antigen has yet to be identified. Base qualities are missing; no much larger clone stands one base away. Distinct nucleotide sequences in the sample also encode this CDR3.

The chain links TRBV9 with TRBJ2-5, with the D gene too uncertain to name. The TCR originated in a man aged 25 to 40 in good health. Sample: naive CD4+ T cells sorted from blood. Sample cell subset or site, as interpreted from the label and publication: CD45RA+ positively selected. The CDR3 protein is CASSVVGGETQYF. In nucleotide form, the sequence is TGTGCCAGCAGCGTAGTCGGCGGTGAGACCCAGTACTTC.